This TCR beta chain came from a study of blood T cells in healthy people across ages. Study-wide results and caveats: Diversity estimates from one million T cells were considered underestimates.

Of note for this clonotype: Antigen: not known.

The germline V and J ends were trimmed by 1 base and 8 bases, with 11 bases remaining between them. Germline CDR1 and CDR2: SQVTM and ANQGSEA. The CDR3 runs 13 residues. Next came a second PCR, run for about 7 to 12 cycles, which used a sample-barcoded 5' primer along with a J-beta primer mix. TCRdb redid the calling of the 5' RACE reads with MiXCR, one entry per CDR3 protein. The sample lists 540,000 or so distinct CDR3 sequences, 25% to 30% occurring once. This receptor was obtained from a woman aged 65 to 85 in good health. Material for sequencing was blood. The V and J genes are TRBV29-1 and TRBJ1-4; maybe TRBD1 (5 bases). The CDR3 DNA reads as TGCAGCGTTGAAGGGCAGGGAAGCGAAAAACTGTTTTTT. Protein sequence: CSVEGQGSEKLFF.